These 18 T cell receptor beta chains share one sample of origin, sequenced in a study of cytomegalovirus exposure and HLA in healthy donors (dated by TCRdb to 2015 to 2018). Libraries were made using the immunoSEQ multiplex PCR assay. A mixture of 60 forward primers for TCR Vbeta segments and 13 reverse primers for TCR Jbeta segments was used in the multiplex PCR. The table was pulled from immuneACCESS by TCRdb, which kept in-frame rearrangements only. Such tables lose some clones; where checked, under half of the loss comes from unresolved V genes, and the rest has no known cause. This sample is represented by 180,000 or so clones; over 65% of them were singletons. Roughly 1.5% of the sample rests with the top ten. Sequenced sample: PBMCs. Receptors were obtained from a man between 18 and 35 years old in good health and CMV-seronegative.

V gene TRBV7-2 combines with J gene TRBJ1-2; 12 nucleotides match TRBD1. V shed 5 bases, J shed 3 bases, and the junction held 4 bases outside the gene matches. This CDR3 is 15 amino acids long. Germline lookup yields CDR1 SGHTA and CDR2 FQGNSA. CDR3 amino acids: CASSGGTGGDYGYTF. The CDR3 nucleotides are TGTGCCAGCAGCGGGGGGACAGGGGGCGACTATGGCTACACCTTC. Using reference TRBV7-2 and TRBJ1-2 for the parts outside the CDR3, the full variable domain is GAGVSQSPSNKVTEKGKDVELRCDPISGHTALYWYRQSLGQGLEFLIYFQGNSAPDKSGLPSDRFSAERTGGSVSTLTIQRTQQEDSAVYLCASSGGTGGDYGYTFGSGTRLTVV.

V usage is TRBV5-5 and J usage is TRBJ2-1; D might be TRBD1 (5 bases). Trimming pared 4 bases from V and 0 bases from J, leaving 14 bases between. Germline-derived CDR1 and CDR2 are SGHKS and YYEKEE (reference sequence). CDR3 length: 16 residues. In DNA form, the CDR3 reads TGTGCCAGCAGCCCCCGACAGAAAACCTCCTACAATGAGCAGTTCTTC. Encoded protein: CASSPRQKTSYNEQFF.

The V and J genes are TRBV2 and TRBJ1-2; D might be TRBD1 (6 bases). The CDR3 has 14 residues. Between the trimmed V and J ends, which lost 6 bases and 2 bases, there was a span of 13 bases. Germline loops: CDR1 SNHLY, CDR2 FYNNEI. The CDR3 DNA reads as TGTGCCAGCAGACTCAGGACAGCGAACTATGGCTACACCTTC. This gives the protein CASRLRTANYGYTF. The whole variable domain, remainder taken from reference TRBV2 and TRBJ1-2, is EPEVTQTPSHQVTQMGQEVILRCVPISNHLYFYWYRQILGQKVEFLVSFYNNEISEKSEIFDDQFSVERPDGSNFTLKIRSTKLEDSAMYFCASRLRTANYGYTFGSGTRLTVV.

This clone was counted only a few times. The chain recombines TRBV4-3 with TRBJ2-3, with 8 bases matching TRBD2. This CDR3 contains 20 residues. From germline, CDR1 is LGHNA and CDR2 YSLEER. After removal of 4 bases from V and 2 bases from J, the junction contained 20 bases not matched to a gene. CDR3 coding DNA: TGCGCCAGCAGCCTAAGAGCGGGAGAGGACAGAATATTTGACACAGATACGCAGTATTTT. It specifies CASSLRAGEDRIFDTDTQYF.

The V call is TRBV18, the J call TRBJ2-3, with D perhaps TRBD2 (5 bases). The CDR3 loop spans 13 amino acids. The V end lost 3 bases, the J end lost 5 bases, and 9 bases lay between the germline ends. Germline loops: CDR1 KGHSH, CDR2 LQKENI. CDR3 amino acids: CASSPGLKDTQYF. The CDR3, as DNA: TGTGCCAGCTCACCCGGACTGAAAGATACGCAGTATTTT.

The V gene is TRBV21-1, the J gene TRBJ1-3. TRBV21-1 is reported as a pseudogene. The CDR3 loop spans 15 amino acids. In nucleotides, the CDR3 is TGTGCCAGCAGCGCGCTGGGGGGGCCTGGAAACACCATATATTTT. Translating it yields CASSALGGPGNTIYF.

The rearrangement joins TRBV4-3 to TRBJ2-1, with 11 positions matching TRBD1. Trimming removed 0 bases from V and 9 bases from J; junction bases left unmatched: 4. Per germline, CDR1 LGHNA and CDR2 YSLEER. This CDR3 contains 15 residues. In DNA, the CDR3 is TGCGCCAGCAGCCAAGACCCGGGACAGGGGGTTGAGCAGTTCTTC. Its protein is CASSQDPGQGVEQFF.

This chain's CDR3 is CASSQGNPGTNEKLFF. In DNA, the CDR3 is TGCGCCAGCAGCCAAGGTAACCCGGGAACTAATGAAAAACTGTTTTTT. V usage is TRBV4-3 and J usage is TRBJ1-4; unclear D gene. The CDR3 loop spans 16 amino acids. The germline gives CDR1 LGHNA, CDR2 YSLEER. V was cut by 1 base and J by 1 base, with 10 bases left in between.

A remark on this clone: The germline gene is not matched at one end of the junction; a read error may be the cause. J is TRBJ2-2 and V is TRBV7-9; D possibly corresponds to TRBD2 (5 bases). This CDR3 region has 17 residues. Germline CDR1 is SEHNR and CDR2 is FQNEAQ (reference sequence). This CDR3 reads CSSSLGLGSYNTGELFF. The CDR3 nucleotides are TGTTCCAGCAGCTTAGGTCTGGGGAGCTATAACACCGGGGAGCTGTTTTTT.

This clone came up a few times. The CDR3 bases are TGTGCCAGCAGCTGGGGACAGGGCCGAATGGACACTGAAGCTTTCTTT. It specifies CASSWGQGRMDTEAFF. This chain connects TRBV5-5 to TRBJ1-1; the match to TRBD1 covers 9 bases. This CDR3 contains 16 residues. The germline CDR1 and CDR2 sequences are SGHKS and YYEKEE (reference sequence). Unmatched junction bases numbered 9, after V lost 3 bases and J lost 3 bases.

This clone turned up a few times. V usage is TRBV5-8 and J usage is TRBJ2-2, with a tentative D call TRBD2 (6 bases). Trimming took off 5 bases at V and 5 bases at J, with 16 bases between the two ends. CDR3 length equals 15 residues. Germline lookup yields CDR1 SGHTS and CDR2 YDEGEE. CDR3 loop: CASRPGTGGTGELFF. The DNA for the CDR3 is TGTGCCAGCAGGCCCGGGACTGGTGGGACCGGGGAGCTGTTTTTT. The full variable domain, rest sourced from reference TRBV5-8 and TRBJ2-2, is EAGVTQSPTHLIKTRGQQATLRCSPISGHTSVYWYQQALGLGLQFLLWYDEGEERNRGNFPPRFSGRQFPNYSSELNVNALELEDSALYLCASRPGTGGTGELFFGEGSRLTVL.

V gene TRBV19 combines with J gene TRBJ2-1, with TRBD2 matching 10 bases. The trim removed 9 bases at V and 3 bases at J, leaving 8 bases unmatched. The CDR3 is 15 residues long. Germline assignment: CDR1 LNHDA and CDR2 SQIVND (reference sequence). CDR3: CASSAGGPFYNEQFF. In DNA form, the CDR3 reads TGTGCCAGCTCAGCGGGAGGGCCGTTCTACAATGAGCAGTTCTTC.

The V call is TRBV10-3, the J call TRBJ1-3, with a weak D call TRBD1 (5 bases). Germline loops: CDR1 ENHRY, CDR2 SYGVKD. Between the trimmed V and J ends, which lost 4 bases and 4 bases, there was a span of 14 bases. The CDR3 length is 15 residues. CDR3 in DNA: TGTGCCATCAGTGTTGACAGCGTAGGAGGAAACACCATATATTTT. Protein product: CAISVDSVGGNTIYF.

This clone was detected a few times. Here the CDR3 reads CASSPSGSTDTQYF. DNA of the CDR3: TGTGCCAGCAGCCCTAGCGGGAGCACAGATACGCAGTATTTT. This rearrangement joins TRBV4-2 to TRBJ2-3; 8 nucleotides match TRBD2. The trim removed 4 bases at V and 0 bases at J, leaving 0 bases unmatched. Germline V gives CDR1 LGHNA, CDR2 YNFKEQ. The CDR3 sequence is 14 residues long.

The V call is TRBV7-9, the J call TRBJ2-7, with 8 bases aligning to TRBD1. The CDR3 contains 15 residues. The V gene's germline CDR1 is SEHNR and CDR2 FQNEAQ (reference sequence). V was pared by 2 bases and J by 1 base, with 4 bases of the junction left unmatched. The CDR3 bases are TGTGCCAGCAGCTTAATGCAGGGGGCTTCCTACGAGCAGTACTTC. This translates into CASSLMQGASYEQYF.

The V gene is TRBV5-1, the J gene TRBJ2-7, with a tentative D call TRBD2 (5 bases). CDR3 size: 15 residues. V lost 1 base and J lost 5, with 16 bases in between. The germline CDR1 and CDR2 sequences are SGHRS and YFSETQ. CDR3: CASSLSGRLTNEQYF. CDR3 nucleotides: TGCGCCAGCAGCTTGAGCGGCCGTTTGACCAACGAGCAGTACTTC. Together with reference TRBV5-1 and TRBJ2-7, the CDR3 gives the full variable domain: KAGVTQTPRYLIKTRGQQVTLSCSPISGHRSVSWYQQTPGQGLQFLFEYFSETQRNKGNFPGRFSGRQFSNSRSEMNVSTLELGDSALYLCASSLSGRLTNEQYFGPGTRLTVT.

V gene TRBV2 combines with J gene TRBJ2-3; the match to TRBD2 covers 10 bases. CDR1 is SNHLY, CDR2 FYNNEI, per germline. The CDR3 runs to 14 residues. V shed 4 bases, J shed 8 bases, and the junction held 6 bases outside the gene matches. In DNA form, the CDR3 reads TGTGCCAGCAGTGCAGCGGGGGGGTCATCTACGCAGTATTTT. This codes for CASSAAGGSSTQYF.

The chain employs TRBV9 and TRBJ2-3, with TRBD2 matching over 8 bases. Germline V gene sequence: CDR1 SGDLS, CDR2 YYNGEE. The CDR3 is 18 residues long. V dropped 4 bases and J dropped 0; count of bases not matched to a gene: 13. CDR3 region: CASSSEGLAGGSTDTQYF. The CDR3 DNA is TGTGCCAGCAGCTCGGAGGGGCTAGCGGGCGGGAGCACAGATACGCAGTATTTT.